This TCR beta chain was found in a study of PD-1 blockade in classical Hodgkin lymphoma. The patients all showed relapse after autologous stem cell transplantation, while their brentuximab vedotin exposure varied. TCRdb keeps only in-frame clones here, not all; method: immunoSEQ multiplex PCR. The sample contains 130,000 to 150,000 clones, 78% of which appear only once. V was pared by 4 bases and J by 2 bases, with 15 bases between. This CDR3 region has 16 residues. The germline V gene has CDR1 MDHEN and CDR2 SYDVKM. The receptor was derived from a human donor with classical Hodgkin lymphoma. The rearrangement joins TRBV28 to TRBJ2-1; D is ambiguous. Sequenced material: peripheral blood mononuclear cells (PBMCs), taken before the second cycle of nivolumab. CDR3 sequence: CASSSYRARPYNEQFF. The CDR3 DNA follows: TGTGCCAGCAGTTCGTATAGAGCGAGACCCTACAATGAGCAGTTCTTC.